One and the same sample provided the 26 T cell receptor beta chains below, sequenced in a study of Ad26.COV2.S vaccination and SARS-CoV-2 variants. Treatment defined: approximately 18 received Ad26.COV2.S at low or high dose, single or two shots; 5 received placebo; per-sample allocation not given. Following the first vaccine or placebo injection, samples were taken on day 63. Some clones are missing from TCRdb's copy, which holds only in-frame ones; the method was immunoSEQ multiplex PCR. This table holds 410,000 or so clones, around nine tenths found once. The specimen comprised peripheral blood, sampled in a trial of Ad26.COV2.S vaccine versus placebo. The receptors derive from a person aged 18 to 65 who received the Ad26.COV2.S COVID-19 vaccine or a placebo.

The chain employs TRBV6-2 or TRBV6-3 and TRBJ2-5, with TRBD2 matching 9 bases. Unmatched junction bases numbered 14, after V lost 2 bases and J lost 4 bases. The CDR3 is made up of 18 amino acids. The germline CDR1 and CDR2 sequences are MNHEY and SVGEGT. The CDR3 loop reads CASSYPGVAGVIGETQYF. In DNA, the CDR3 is TGTGCCAGCAGTTACCCCGGTGTAGCGGGGGTTATTGGAGAGACCCAGTACTTC.

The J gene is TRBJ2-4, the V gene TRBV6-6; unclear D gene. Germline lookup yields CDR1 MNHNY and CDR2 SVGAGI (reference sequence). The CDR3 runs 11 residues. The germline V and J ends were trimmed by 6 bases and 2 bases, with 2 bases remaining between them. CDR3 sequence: CASSPKNIQYF. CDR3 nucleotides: TGTGCCAGCAGCCCCAAAAACATTCAGTACTTC.

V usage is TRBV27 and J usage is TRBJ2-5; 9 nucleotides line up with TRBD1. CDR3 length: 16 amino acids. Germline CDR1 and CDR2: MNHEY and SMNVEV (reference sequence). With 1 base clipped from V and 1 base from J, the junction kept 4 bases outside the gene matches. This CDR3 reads CASSLFGTGSQETQYF. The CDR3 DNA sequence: TGTGCCAGCAGTTTATTCGGGACAGGGAGCCAAGAGACCCAGTACTTC.

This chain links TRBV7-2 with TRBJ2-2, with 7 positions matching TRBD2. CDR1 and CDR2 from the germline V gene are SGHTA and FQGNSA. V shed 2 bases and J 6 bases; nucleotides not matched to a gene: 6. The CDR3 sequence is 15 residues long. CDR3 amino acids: CASSLFAGEAGELFF. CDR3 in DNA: TGTGCCAGCAGCTTATTCGCGGGAGAGGCCGGGGAGCTGTTTTTT. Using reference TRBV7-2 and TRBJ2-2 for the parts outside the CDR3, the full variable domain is GAGVSQSPSNKVTEKGKDVELRCDPISGHTALYWYRQSLGQGLEFLIYFQGNSAPDKSGLPSDRFSAERTGGSVSTLTIQRTQQEDSAVYLCASSLFAGEAGELFFGEGSRLTVL.

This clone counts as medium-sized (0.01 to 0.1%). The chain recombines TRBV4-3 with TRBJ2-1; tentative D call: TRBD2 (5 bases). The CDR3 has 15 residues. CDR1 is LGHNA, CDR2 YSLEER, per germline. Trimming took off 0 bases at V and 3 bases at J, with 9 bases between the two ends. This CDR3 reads CASSQEGDDYNEQFF. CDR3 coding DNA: TGCGCCAGCAGCCAAGAGGGAGATGACTACAATGAGCAGTTCTTC.

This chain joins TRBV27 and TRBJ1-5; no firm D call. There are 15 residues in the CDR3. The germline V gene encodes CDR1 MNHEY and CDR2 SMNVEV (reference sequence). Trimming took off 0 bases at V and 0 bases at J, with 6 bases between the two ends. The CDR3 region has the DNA TGTGCCAGCAGTTTATCGAGTCATAGCAATCAGCCCCAGCATTTT. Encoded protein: CASSLSSHSNQPQHF.

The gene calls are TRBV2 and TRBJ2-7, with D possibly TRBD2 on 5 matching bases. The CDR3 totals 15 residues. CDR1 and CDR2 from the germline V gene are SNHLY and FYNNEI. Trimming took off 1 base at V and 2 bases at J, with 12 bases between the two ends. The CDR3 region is CASSEGVETTYEQYF. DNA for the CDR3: TGTGCCAGCAGTGAAGGAGTAGAGACTACCTACGAGCAGTACTTC.

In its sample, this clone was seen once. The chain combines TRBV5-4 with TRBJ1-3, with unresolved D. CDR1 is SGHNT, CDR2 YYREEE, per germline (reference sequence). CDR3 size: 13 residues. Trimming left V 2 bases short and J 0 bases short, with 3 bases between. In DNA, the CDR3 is TGTGCCAGCAGCTTATACTCTGGAAACACCATATATTTT. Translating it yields CASSLYSGNTIYF.

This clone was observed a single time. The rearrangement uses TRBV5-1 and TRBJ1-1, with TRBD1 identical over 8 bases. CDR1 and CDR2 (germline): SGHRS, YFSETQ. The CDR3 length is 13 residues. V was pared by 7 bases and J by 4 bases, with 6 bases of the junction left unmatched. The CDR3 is CASEGQGGTEAFF. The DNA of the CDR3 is TGCGCCAGCGAAGGACAGGGAGGCACTGAAGCTTTCTTT.

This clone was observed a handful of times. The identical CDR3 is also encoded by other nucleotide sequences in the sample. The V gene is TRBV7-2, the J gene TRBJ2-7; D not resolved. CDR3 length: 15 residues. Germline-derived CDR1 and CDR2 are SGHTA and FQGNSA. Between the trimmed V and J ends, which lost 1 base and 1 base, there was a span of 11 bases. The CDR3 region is CASSLEVARSYEQYF. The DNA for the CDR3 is TGTGCCAGCAGCTTAGAAGTGGCGCGATCCTACGAGCAGTACTTC.

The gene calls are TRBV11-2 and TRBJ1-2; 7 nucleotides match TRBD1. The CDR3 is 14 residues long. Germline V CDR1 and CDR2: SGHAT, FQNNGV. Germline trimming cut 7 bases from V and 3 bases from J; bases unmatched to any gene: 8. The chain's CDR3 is CASTWGQIDYGYTF. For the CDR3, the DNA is TGTGCCAGCACCTGGGGACAGATAGACTATGGCTACACCTTC.

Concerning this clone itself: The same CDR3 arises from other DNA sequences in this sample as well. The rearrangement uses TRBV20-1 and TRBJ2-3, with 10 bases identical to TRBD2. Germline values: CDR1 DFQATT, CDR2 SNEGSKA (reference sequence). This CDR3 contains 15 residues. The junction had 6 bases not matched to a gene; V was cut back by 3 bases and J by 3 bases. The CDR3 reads CSASPLAGVTDTQYF. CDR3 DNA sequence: TGCAGTGCTAGTCCTCTAGCGGGAGTAACAGATACGCAGTATTTT.

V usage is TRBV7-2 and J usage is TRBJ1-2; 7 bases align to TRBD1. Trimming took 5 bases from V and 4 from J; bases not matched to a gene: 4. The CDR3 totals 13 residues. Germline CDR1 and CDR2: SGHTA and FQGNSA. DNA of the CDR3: TGTGCCAGCAGCGCGGGACAGCGCTATGGCTACACCTTC. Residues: CASSAGQRYGYTF.

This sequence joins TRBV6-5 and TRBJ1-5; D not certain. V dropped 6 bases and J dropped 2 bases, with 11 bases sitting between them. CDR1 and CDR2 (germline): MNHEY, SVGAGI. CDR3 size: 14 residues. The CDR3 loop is CASSQGRGNQPQHF. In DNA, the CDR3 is TGTGCCAGCAGCCAAGGTCGGGGCAATCAGCCCCAGCATTTT.

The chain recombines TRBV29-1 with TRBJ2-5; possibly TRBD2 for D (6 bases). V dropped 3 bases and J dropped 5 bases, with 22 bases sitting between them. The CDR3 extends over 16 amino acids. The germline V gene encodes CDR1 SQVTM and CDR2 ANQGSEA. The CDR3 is CSVEVSGGGPWETQYF. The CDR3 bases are TGCAGCGTTGAGGTTAGCGGTGGAGGGCCTTGGGAGACCCAGTACTTC.

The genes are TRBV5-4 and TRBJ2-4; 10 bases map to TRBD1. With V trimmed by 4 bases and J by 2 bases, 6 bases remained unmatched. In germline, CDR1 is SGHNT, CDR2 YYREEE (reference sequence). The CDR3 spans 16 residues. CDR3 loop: CASSLGQGSSKNIQYF. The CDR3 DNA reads TGTGCCAGCAGCCTGGGACAGGGGTCTTCCAAAAACATTCAGTACTTC.

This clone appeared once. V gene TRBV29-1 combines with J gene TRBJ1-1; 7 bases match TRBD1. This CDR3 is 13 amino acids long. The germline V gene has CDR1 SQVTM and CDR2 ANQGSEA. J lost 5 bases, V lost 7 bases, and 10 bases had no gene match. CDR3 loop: CSADQGGSTEAFF. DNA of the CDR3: TGCAGCGCCGACCAGGGGGGTAGTACTGAAGCTTTCTTT.

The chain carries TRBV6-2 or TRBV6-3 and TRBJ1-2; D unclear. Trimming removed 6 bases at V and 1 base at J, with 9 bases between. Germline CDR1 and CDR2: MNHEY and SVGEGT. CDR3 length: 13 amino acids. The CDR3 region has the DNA TGTGCCAGCAGCCCTCAGCGTAACTATGGCTACACCTTC. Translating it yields CASSPQRNYGYTF.

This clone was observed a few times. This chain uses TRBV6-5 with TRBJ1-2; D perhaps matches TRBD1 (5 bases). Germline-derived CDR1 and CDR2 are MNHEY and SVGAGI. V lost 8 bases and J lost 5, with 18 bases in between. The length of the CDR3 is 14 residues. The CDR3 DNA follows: TGTGCCAGCTCTCCCAGGGTGATTGCTTATGGCTACACCTTC. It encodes CASSPRVIAYGYTF.

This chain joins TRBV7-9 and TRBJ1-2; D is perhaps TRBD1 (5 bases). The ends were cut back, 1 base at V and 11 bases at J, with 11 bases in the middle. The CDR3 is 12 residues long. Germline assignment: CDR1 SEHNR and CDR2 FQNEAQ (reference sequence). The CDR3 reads CASSLDWDGYTF. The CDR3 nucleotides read TGTGCCAGCAGCTTAGACTGGGACGGATACACCTTC.

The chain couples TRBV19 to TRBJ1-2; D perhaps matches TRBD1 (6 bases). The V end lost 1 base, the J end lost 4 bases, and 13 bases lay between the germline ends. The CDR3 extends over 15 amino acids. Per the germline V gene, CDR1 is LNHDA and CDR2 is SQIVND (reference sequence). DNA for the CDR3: TGTGCCAGTAGTATAGTCGGGGGCAGCCTCTATGGCTACACCTTC. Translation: CASSIVGGSLYGYTF.

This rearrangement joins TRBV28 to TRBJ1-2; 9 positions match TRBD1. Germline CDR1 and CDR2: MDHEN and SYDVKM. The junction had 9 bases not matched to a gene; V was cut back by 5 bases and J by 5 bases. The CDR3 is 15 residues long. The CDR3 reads CASSRPGTGRYGYTF. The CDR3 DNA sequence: TGTGCCAGCAGTCGTCCCGGGACAGGGAGGTATGGCTACACCTTC.

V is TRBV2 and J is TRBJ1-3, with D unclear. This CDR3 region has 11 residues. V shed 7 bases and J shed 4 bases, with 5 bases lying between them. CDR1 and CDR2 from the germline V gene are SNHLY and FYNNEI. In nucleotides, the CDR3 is TGTGCCAGCATAAAGGGAAACACCATATATTTT. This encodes CASIKGNTIYF.

The CDR3 DNA is TGTGCCAGCAGTTTATACGGGAATAGCAATCAGCCCCAGCATTTT. Its translation is CASSLYGNSNQPQHF. The genes are TRBV28 and TRBJ1-5; the D is unclear. Germline CDR1 is MDHEN and CDR2 is SYDVKM. Trimming shortened V by 1 base and J by 0 bases, and 7 bases separated the two germline ends. This CDR3 is 15 amino acids long.

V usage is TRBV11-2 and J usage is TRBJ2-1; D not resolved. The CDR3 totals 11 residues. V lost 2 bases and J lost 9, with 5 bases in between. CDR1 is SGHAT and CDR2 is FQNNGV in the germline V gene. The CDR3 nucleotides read TGTGCCAGCAGCTTATTTAGTGAGCAGTTCTTC. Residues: CASSLFSEQFF.

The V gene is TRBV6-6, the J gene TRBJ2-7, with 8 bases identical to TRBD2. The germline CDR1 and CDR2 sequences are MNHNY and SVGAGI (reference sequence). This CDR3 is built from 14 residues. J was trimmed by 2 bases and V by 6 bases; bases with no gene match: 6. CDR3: CASRKLAETYEQYF. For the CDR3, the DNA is TGTGCCAGCAGGAAACTAGCGGAAACCTACGAGCAGTACTTC.